The clone carrying this T cell receptor beta chain was seen a few times. Its antigen is undetermined. The data originate from a study of T cells in Graves' hyperthyroidism and ophthalmopathy. Study-wide results and limits: It was a median around 6 months before onset that the model predicted ophthalmopathy.

Using RNA transcripts as the source, TCR beta CDR3 regions were amplified. The TCR CDR3 was amplified in a first-round RT-PCR using the HTBI primer set. Via MiXCR, TCRdb re-called the multiplex PCR reads, giving one row per CDR3 protein. This sample has 600,000 to 700,000 distinct CDR3 sequences; 45% occur once, and the top ten carry approximately 7.2%. The TCR originated in an adult man with Graves' disease, either hyperthyroidism or ophthalmopathy (not recorded which). Sample: peripheral blood or thyroid tissue (not recorded which).

The CDR3 DNA follows: TGCAGTGCTGCTCTATTGGACAGCCTTCAAGAGACCCAGTACTTC. Translating it yields CSAALLDSLQETQYF. The chain couples TRBV20-1 to TRBJ2-5; TRBD1 is a possible D gene (6 bases). Trimming pared 5 bases from V and 2 bases from J, leaving 18 bases between. The CDR3 is 15 amino acids. Germline values: CDR1 DFQATT, CDR2 SNEGSKA (reference sequence).